This TCR beta chain was recovered during a study of sequential checkpoint blockade in melanoma. Turning to the study itself: Randomization was 1:1 between first-line nivolumab→ipilimumab and ipilimumab→nivolumab.

Specified treatment: randomized to nivolumab then ipilimumab (arm A) or the reverse (arm B). DNA-damaging chemotherapy had not been given to any patient beforehand. PBMC sorting kept live CD3+CD8+ cells without CD19 or CD56. Here immunoSEQ multiplex PCR was the method, and the copy in TCRdb shows in-frame clones only, minus some. The data contain thousands of clones, roughly four fifths of them singletons. V was cut by 1 base and J by 4 bases, with 13 bases left in between. The CDR3 covers 15 residues. Germline CDR1 MNHNS, CDR2 SASEGT. The sequence came from a human donor with melanoma. This sample comprised CD8+ T cells sorted from blood (inferred from file names), obtained from a patient given nivolumab and ipilimumab in sequence. The rearrangement uses TRBV6-1 and TRBJ2-5, with D possibly matching TRBD1 (6 bases). The CDR3 sequence is CASSEGTGIIETQYF. DNA of the CDR3: TGTGCCAGCAGTGAAGGTACAGGGATAATAGAGACCCAGTACTTC.